This passage covers 11 T cell receptor beta chains from one sample sequenced in a study of blood T cell repertoires in COVID-19 (dated by TCRdb to 2018 to 2021). The method behind the library was the immunoSEQ multiplex PCR assay. Here the immuneACCESS table is served through TCRdb, limited to in-frame sequences with V and J called. Missing clones are a known gap in these copies; in checked studies unresolved V genes cover under half, and the rest lacks a known reason. The sample contains around 100,000 clones, 80% of them found a single time. The ten biggest clones cover approximately 31% of the sample. Sequencing used peripheral blood. These receptors were taken from a man aged 70 or older with active or convalescent COVID-19.

The rearrangement joins TRBV19 to TRBJ1-2; D perhaps matches TRBD1 (5 bases). CDR3 length: 13 residues. From germline, CDR1 is LNHDA and CDR2 SQIVND (reference sequence). V was trimmed by 3 bases and J by 5 bases, leaving 10 bases between them. DNA for the CDR3: TGTGCCAGTAGTATGGTCTCAGGGTATGGCTACACCTTC. Its translation is CASSMVSGYGYTF.

The J gene is TRBJ1-1, the V gene TRBV18, with TRBD1 matching over 7 bases. The ends lost 6 bases at V and 5 bases at J; junction bases unmatched: 9. Looked up from germline, CDR1 is KGHSH and CDR2 is LQKENI. The CDR3 totals 14 residues. CDR3 DNA sequence: TGTGCCAGCTCGGGGGATCCAGGGGGGACTGAAGCTTTCTTT. This sequence encodes CASSGDPGGTEAFF. The full variable domain, its missing parts supplied by reference TRBV18 and TRBJ1-1, is NAGVMQNPRHLVRRRGQEARLRCSPMKGHSHVYWYRQLPEEGLKFMVYLQKENIIDESGMPKERFSAEFPKEGPSILRIQQVVRGDSAAYFCASSGDPGGTEAFFGQGTRLTVV.

The rearrangement joins TRBV6-6 to TRBJ2-2, with D possibly matching TRBD1 (6 bases). Germline CDR1 is MNHNY and CDR2 is SVGAGI (reference sequence). This CDR3 has 14 amino acids. Trimming removed 7 bases from V and 3 bases from J, with 12 bases in between. The CDR3 DNA follows: TGTGCCAGCAAAGACAGGTTATACACCGGGGAGCTGTTTTTT. Translation gives CASKDRLYTGELFF.

The chain recombines TRBV6-6 with TRBJ2-3, with 15 bases fitting TRBD2. CDR1 and CDR2 (germline): MNHNY, SVGAGI (reference sequence). The CDR3 has 15 amino acids. V lost 8 bases and J lost 5; bases outside the gene matches: 5. Here the CDR3 reads CASRTSGGAEDTQYF. The CDR3 bases are TGTGCCAGCCGGACTAGCGGGGGGGCAGAAGATACGCAGTATTTT.

With respect to this clone: A far larger clone differs by one base, so this is likely a read error. The chain combines TRBV9 with TRBJ1-6; 7 nucleotides line up with TRBD1. The CDR3 covers 15 residues. V gave up 4 bases and J gave up 2 bases; unmatched junction bases: 3. Looked up from germline, CDR1 is SGDLS and CDR2 is YYNGEE. The CDR3 loop is CASSTGTAYNSPLHF. CDR3 sequence (DNA): TGTGCCAGCAGCACCGGGACAGCCTATAATTCACCCCTCCACTTT. Variable domain in full (rest from reference TRBV9 and TRBJ1-6): DSGVTQTPKHLITATGQRVTLRCSPRSGDLSVYWYQQSLDQGLQFLIQYYNGEERAKGNILERFSAQQFPDLHSELNLSSLELGDSALYFCASSTGTAYNSPLHFGNGTRLTVT.

The CDR3 DNA follows: TGTGCCAGCAGCTTGGCACCAGGGATATCCTACAATGAGCAGTTCTTC. Translating it yields CASSLAPGISYNEQFF. This chain joins TRBV5-6 and TRBJ2-1; weak D call: TRBD1 (5 bases). V dropped 0 bases and J dropped 1 base, with 11 bases sitting between them. The V gene's germline CDR1 is SGHDT and CDR2 YYEEEE. The CDR3 has 16 residues.

The rearrangement links TRBV5-1 to TRBJ2-7; TRBD1 might be the D (6 bases). Per germline, CDR1 SGHRS and CDR2 YFSETQ. The CDR3 is 15 residues long. V was clipped by 2 bases and J by 5 bases, with 17 bases between them. The CDR3 reads CASSFDRQGSDEQYF. The CDR3 DNA follows: TGCGCCAGCAGCTTCGACAGGCAGGGCAGCGACGAGCAGTACTTC.

The V gene is TRBV7-9, the J gene TRBJ1-2, with 7 bases lining up with TRBD1. Germline V CDR1 and CDR2: SEHNR, FQNEAQ (reference sequence). CDR3 length: 17 amino acids. V was clipped by 5 bases and J by 3 bases; unmatched bases: 15. The CDR3 nucleotides read TGTGCCAGCAGCAAATATAACCAAAGGGGGCGCGACTATGGCTACACCTTC. As protein: CASSKYNQRGRDYGYTF.

This sequence joins TRBV21-1 and TRBJ1-1; TRBD1 reflects the table's D call only, with no check against the DNA. TRBV21-1 corresponds to a pseudogene. CDR3 length: 13 amino acids. The CDR3 nucleotides read TGTGCCAGCAGCAAATCAGAGAACACTGAAGCTTTCTTT. Translated: CASSKSENTEAFF.

J is TRBJ1-1 and V is TRBV29-1; 11 bases are a match to TRBD1. The CDR3 has 13 residues. J was trimmed by 5 bases and V by 6 bases; bases with no gene match: 5. Germline assignment: CDR1 SQVTM and CDR2 ANQGSEA. The CDR3 loop is CSVTGQGGTEAFF. The CDR3 DNA reads TGCAGCGTAACGGGACAGGGGGGAACTGAAGCTTTCTTT.

The rearrangement uses TRBV18 and TRBJ2-2; D call uncertain. Trimming took off 5 bases at V and 1 base at J, with 8 bases between the two ends. The CDR3 length is 14 residues. Germline loops: CDR1 KGHSH, CDR2 LQKENI. CDR3 sequence reads: CASSFDLNTGELFF. CDR3 sequence (DNA): TGTGCCAGCTCATTCGACTTGAACACCGGGGAGCTGTTTTTT. The variable domain in full, completed from reference TRBV18 and TRBJ2-2, reads NAGVMQNPRHLVRRRGQEARLRCSPMKGHSHVYWYRQLPEEGLKFMVYLQKENIIDESGMPKERFSAEFPKEGPSILRIQQVVRGDSAAYFCASSFDLNTGELFFGEGSRLTVL.